Here is one TCR beta chain with its context. This CDR3 comprises 16 residues. V lost 5 bases, J lost 2 bases, and 18 bases lay in between. CDR1 and CDR2 (germline): SGHAT, FQNNGV. These data originate in a study of shared T cell receptors in the human thymus. Generated by immunoSEQ multiplex PCR, the TCRdb table keeps only in-frame clones and is missing some. The sample consists of under 850,000 clones, 88% of them appearing once. The same data also contributed to another study, on human thymus T cells. That source reports: Thymus pieces cut out during corrective heart surgery were the tissue that was used.

The chain combines TRBV11-2 with TRBJ2-5; a possible D gene is TRBD2 (6 bases). The sequence came from a boy under two years old with a congenital heart defect. The sequenced sample consisted of thymocytes. The CDR3 loop is CASSLGHGGAQETQYF. Here the CDR3 DNA reads TGTGCCAGCAGCCTCGGACACGGAGGGGCACAAGAGACCCAGTACTTC.